Given below is one T cell receptor beta chain in context. This clonotype was seen a handful of times. Its binding antigen is unknown. Within one base of it there is no much larger clone, and no base qualities were kept. The data stem from a study of Graves' ophthalmopathy and Graves' hyperthyroidism (dated by TCRdb to the late 2010s). Context from the whole study: Hyperthyroidism was defined as stable when no progression to ophthalmopathy occurred within 18 months of follow-up. The study used TCR beta repertoire signatures to distinguish Graves' ophthalmopathy from Graves' hyperthyroidism and to predict progression to ophthalmopathy. In total, approximately 130 blood samples were TCR-sequenced: approximately 40 ophthalmopathy, roughly 80 hyperthyroidism and about 17 hyperthyroidism-to-ophthalmopathy patients. To explore V-J signatures distinguishing ophthalmopathy from hyperthyroidism, a discovery set of some 100 patients (about 41 ophthalmopathy, over 55 stable hyperthyroidism) was enrolled. An independent validation cohort comprised some 19 hyperthyroidism patients and 17 patients who later progressed from hyperthyroidism to ophthalmopathy. T-cell repertoires of thyroid tissue and blood were compared in about six hyperthyroidism patients. Following sampling, methimazole starting at 30 mg daily was administered to hyperthyroidism patients, and high-dose intravenous methylprednisolone was administered to ophthalmopathy patients.

For repertoire sequencing, TCR beta CDR3 regions were amplified from RNA transcripts. A first-round RT-PCR used HTBI primers with the Qiagen OneStep RT-PCR kit, followed by a second-round multiplex PCR, size selection and purification. Libraries were sequenced paired-end with 100 bp reads on an Illumina HiSeq2000. As for how the authors treated the data: Reads were processed with SOAPnuke, discarding reads with adapters, uncalled bases, mean Phred below 15, or no exact constant-primer or identifier match. COPE v1.2.5 was used to merge high-quality paired reads. Each unique nucleotide sequence was treated as a clonotype, and MiTCR v1.1 was used to align the clonotypes to the IMGT TRB V, D and J references. The analysis was limited to V-J combinations with a frequency above 0.0001, which together covered over 98% of repertoires. A TCR clonal expansion and chaos score per V-J combination was defined as the ratio of F50 clonal expansion to chaos observed in the TCRdist matrix. Welch's t-statistics and random forest were used to narrow the features down to roughly twelve V-J combinations, which were then fed into a naive Bayes classifier. The Morisita-Horn index was used to measure how similar the thyroid and blood repertoires were. TCRdb applied fastp at Q25 and MiXCR to the public reads, then kept only in-frame beta chains. When rows share a CDR3 protein, they turn into one entry using the most common DNA and genes. The V and J calls follow TCRdb's processing rather than the paper's. The sample table lists a few hundred thousand distinct CDR3 sequences, approximately 35% of them with a count of one. The top ten clones comprise about 4% of the sample.

Results the study describes overall, beyond this receptor: In validation, the model predicted ophthalmopathy progression with more than 70% sensitivity and roughly 78% specificity; more than ten predicted patients were CT-confirmed with GO in a median of approximately six months. Sample size was not predetermined statistically, and investigators were not blinded to group allocation. In cross-validation, the 13-signature model distinguished ophthalmopathy from stable hyperthyroidism with about 88% sensitivity and nearly 82% specificity, and in the test set the corresponding values were roughly 78% and 74%. Among expanded thyroid clonotypes with frequency above 0.001, most also showed up in blood, which suggests that blood repertoires may reflect the thyroid immune response.

In the germline V gene (reference sequence), CDR1 corresponds to LNHNV and CDR2 to YYDKDF. Trimming costs V 1 base and J 2 bases, and their ends lie 16 bases apart. Measured from the cysteine to the phenylalanine, the CDR3 is 17 residues long. Of the read, only the CDR3 DNA is kept; its 51 bases are in frame from base 1. Hyperthyroidism patients were newly diagnosed, were aged 18 to 65 years, and had a disease duration under 2 months. Patients were excluded if they had other autoimmune diseases, uncontrolled infections, pregnancy or lactation. Clinical symptoms, serum thyroxine, TRAb, thyroid ultrasound and orbital computed tomography formed the basis of the diagnosis. Total RNA was extracted with Trizol reagent and quality-checked on an Agilent 2100 Bioanalyzer.

The clonotype originates from an adult man with Graves' hyperthyroidism. Specimen: peripheral blood or thyroid tissue (not recorded which). The V gene is TRBV15 and the J gene is TRBJ2-3; the D gene identity is not certain. The CDR3 corresponds to CATSRGRSLLPTDTQYF. The nucleotides are TGTGCCACCAGCAGAGGAAGGTCACTACTACCCACAGATACGCAGTATTTT. The reference TRBV15 and TRBJ2-3 proteins fill in what lies around the CDR3, so the full variable domain reads DAMVIQNPRYQVTQFGKPVTLSCSQTLNHNVMYWYQQKSSQAPKLLFHYYDKDFNNEADTPDNFQSRRPNTSFCFLDIRSPGLGDTAMYLCATSRGRSLLPTDTQYFGPGTRLTVL.